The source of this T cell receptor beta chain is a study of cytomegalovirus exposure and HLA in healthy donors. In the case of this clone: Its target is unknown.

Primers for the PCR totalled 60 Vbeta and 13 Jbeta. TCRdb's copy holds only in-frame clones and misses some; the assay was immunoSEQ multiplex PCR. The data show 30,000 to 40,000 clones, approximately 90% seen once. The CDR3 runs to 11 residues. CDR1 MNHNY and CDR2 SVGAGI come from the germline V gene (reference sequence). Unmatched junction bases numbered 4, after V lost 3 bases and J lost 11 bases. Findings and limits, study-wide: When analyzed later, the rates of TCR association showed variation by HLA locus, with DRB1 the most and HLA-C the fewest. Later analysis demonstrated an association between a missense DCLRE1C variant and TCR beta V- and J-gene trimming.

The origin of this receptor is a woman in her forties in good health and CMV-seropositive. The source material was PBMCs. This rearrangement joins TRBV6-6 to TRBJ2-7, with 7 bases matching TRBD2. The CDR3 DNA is TGTGCCAGCAGTTATCCCCGGGAGGAGTACTTC. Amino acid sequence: CASSYPREEYF.